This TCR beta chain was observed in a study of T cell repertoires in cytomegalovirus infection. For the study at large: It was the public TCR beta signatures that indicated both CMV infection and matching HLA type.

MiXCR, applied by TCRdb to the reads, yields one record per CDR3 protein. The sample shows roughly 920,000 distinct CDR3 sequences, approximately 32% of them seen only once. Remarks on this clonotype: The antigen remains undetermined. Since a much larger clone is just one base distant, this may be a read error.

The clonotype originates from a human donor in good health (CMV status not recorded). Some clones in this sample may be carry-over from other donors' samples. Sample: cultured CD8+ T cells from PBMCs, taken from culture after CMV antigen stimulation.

The CDR3 protein is CASRGWDEKLFF. The CDR3 DNA follows: TGTGCCAGCAGGGGGTGGGATGAAAAACTGTTTTTT. The chain links TRBV7-2 to TRBJ1-4; D not certain. Germline assignment: CDR1 SGHTA and CDR2 FQGNSA. V dropped 6 bases and J dropped 6 bases, with 8 bases sitting between them. CDR3 length: 12 residues.